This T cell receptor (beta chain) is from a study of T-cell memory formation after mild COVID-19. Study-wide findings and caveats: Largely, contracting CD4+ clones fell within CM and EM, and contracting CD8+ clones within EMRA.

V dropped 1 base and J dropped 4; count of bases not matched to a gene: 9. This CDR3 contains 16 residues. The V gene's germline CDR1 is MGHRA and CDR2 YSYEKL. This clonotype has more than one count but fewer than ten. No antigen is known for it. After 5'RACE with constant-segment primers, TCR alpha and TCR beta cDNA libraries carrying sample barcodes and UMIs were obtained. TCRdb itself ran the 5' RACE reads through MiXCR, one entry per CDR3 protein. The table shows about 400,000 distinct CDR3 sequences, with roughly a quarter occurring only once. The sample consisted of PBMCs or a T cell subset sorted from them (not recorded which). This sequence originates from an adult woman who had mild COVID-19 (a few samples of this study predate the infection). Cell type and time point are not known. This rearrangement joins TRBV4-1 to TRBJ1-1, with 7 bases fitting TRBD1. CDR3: CASSQGGGGWVTEAFF. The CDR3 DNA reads TGCGCCAGCAGCCAAGGGGGAGGGGGCTGGGTCACTGAAGCTTTCTTT.